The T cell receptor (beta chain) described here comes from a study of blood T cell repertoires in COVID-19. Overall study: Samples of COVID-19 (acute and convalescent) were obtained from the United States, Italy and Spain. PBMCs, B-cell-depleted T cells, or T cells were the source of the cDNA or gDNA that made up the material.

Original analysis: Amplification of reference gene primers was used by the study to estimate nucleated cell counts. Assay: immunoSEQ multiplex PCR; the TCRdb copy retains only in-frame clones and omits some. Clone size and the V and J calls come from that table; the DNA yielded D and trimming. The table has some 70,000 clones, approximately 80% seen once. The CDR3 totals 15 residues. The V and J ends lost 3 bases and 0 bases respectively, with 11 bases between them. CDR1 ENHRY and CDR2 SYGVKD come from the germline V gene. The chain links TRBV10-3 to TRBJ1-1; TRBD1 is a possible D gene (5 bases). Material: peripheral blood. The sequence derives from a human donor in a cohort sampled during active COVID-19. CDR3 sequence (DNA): TGTGCCATCAGTGATCCGGGACTCATGAACACTGAAGCTTTCTTT. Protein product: CAISDPGLMNTEAFF.